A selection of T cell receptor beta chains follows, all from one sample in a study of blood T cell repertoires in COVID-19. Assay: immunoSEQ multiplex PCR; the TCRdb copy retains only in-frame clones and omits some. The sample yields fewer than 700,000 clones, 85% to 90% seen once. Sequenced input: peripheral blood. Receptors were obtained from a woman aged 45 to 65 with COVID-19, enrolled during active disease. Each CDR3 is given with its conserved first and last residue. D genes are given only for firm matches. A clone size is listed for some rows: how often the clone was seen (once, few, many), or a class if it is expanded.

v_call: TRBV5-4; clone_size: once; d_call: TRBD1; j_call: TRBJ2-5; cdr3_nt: TGTGCCAGCAGCCCTGGCGGGACAGGGGGTTCCAGAGAGACCCAGTACTTC; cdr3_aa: CASSPGGTGGSRETQYF
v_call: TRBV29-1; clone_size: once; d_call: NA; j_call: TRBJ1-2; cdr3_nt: TGCAGCGTTGTCCGGGGGGCGCGCGGCTACACCTTC; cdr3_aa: CSVVRGARGYTF
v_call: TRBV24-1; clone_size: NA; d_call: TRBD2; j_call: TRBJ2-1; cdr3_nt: TGTGCCACCAGTGACCGTCCCGGGACTAGCGGGGGGGCCTCCTACAATGAGCAGTTCTTC; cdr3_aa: CATSDRPGTSGGASYNEQFF
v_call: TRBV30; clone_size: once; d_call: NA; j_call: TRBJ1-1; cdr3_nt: TGTGCCTGGAGTGTACAGGGAAGAACTGAAGCTTTCTTT; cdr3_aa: CAWSVQGRTEAFF
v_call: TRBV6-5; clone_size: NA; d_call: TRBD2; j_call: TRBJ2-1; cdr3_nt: TGTGCCAGCAGCCGAAGCGGGGGACAGTTCTTC; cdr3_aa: CASSRSGGQFF
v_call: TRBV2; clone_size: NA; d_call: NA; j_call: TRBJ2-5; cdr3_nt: TGTGCCAGCAGTGGGGACTCCCAAGAGACCCAGTACTTC; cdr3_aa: CASSGDSQETQYF
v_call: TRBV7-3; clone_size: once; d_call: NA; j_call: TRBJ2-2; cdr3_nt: TGTGCCAGCAGCTTAAATATCGGAGCCGGGGAGCTGTTTTTT; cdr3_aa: CASSLNIGAGELFF
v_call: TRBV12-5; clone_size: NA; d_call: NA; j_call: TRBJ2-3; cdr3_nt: TGTGCTAGTGGTTTGGTAACGGTGGGGGGGCCTCCAGATACGCAGTATTTT; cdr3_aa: CASGLVTVGGPPDTQYF
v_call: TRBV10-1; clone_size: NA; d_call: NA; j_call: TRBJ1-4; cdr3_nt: TGCGCCAGCAGTCAGGGCGGGAACGAAAAACTGTTTTTT; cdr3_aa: CASSQGGNEKLFF
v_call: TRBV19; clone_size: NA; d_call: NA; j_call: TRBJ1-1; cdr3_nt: TGTGCCAGTAGTATGTCTCCAGATGTACGCAATGAAGCTTTCTTT; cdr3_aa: CASSMSPDVRNEAFF
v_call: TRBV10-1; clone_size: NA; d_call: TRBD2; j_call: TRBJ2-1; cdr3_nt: TGCGCCAGCAGTGAGTCAAGCGGGGGAGGGGGTGAGCAGTTCTTC; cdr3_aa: CASSESSGGGGEQFF
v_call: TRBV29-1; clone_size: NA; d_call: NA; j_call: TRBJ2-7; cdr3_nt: TGCAGCGTTGAACTCGGTTACGAGCAGTACTTC; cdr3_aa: CSVELGYEQYF
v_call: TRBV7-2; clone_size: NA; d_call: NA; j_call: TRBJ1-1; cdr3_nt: TGTGCCAGCAGCTTAGCGGCCCTGAACACTGAAGCTTTCTTT; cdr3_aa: CASSLAALNTEAFF
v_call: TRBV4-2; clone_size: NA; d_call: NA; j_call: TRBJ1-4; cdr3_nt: TGTGCCAGCAGTCTTGACAGCTCTAATGAAAAACTGTTTTTT; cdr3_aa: CASSLDSSNEKLFF
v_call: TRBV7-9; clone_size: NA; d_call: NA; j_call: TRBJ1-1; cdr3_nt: TGTGCCAGCAGCCCTCGACAGCTGAACACTGAAGCTTTCTTT; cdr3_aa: CASSPRQLNTEAFF
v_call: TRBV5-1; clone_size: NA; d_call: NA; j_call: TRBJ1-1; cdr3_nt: TGCGCCAGCAGCTTGGGACCGGGTACTGAAGCTTTCTTT; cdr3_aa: CASSLGPGTEAFF
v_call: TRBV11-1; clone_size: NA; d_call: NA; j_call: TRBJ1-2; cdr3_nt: TGTGCCAGCAGCCACGGGAGTCAGGCCGCGGGTGGCTACACCTTC; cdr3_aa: CASSHGSQAAGGYTF